This T cell receptor beta chain was captured in a study of identifying expanded T cells in peripheral blood (dated by TCRdb to between 2018 and 2021). With respect to the entire study: Technical replicates were generated by sequencing separate aliquots of the same genomic DNA pool, and four replicates were compared pairwise.

Overall results and qualifications from the work: In all healthy donors, the variance in clone template counts between samples taken two to three weeks apart rose significantly as total template count increased. Across all healthy-donor time intervals, the beta-binomial model significantly cut both the number of clones called differentially abundant and the false-positive rate. Between technical replicates the binomial model flagged about 1.2 differentially abundant clones, whereas over roughly 2 weeks the binomial model flagged about 15 and over approximately four weeks approximately 20. The authors expected that biological variance in healthy repertoires might rise further over much longer intervals, such as months to years.

The junction shows trimming of 8 bases on V and 4 bases on J, plus 14 bases between the germline ends. CDR3 length: 13 amino acids, cysteine to phenylalanine. The entry retains the CDR3 DNA only, 39 bases that are in frame from base 1. CDR1 and CDR2, looked up from the germline V gene, are SNHLY and FYNNEI. During the collection period, no immune events, such as infections, were documented for the healthy donors. Healthy-donor blood repertoires served as a training cohort to calibrate time-dependent variance in a beta-binomial model of T-cell clone differential abundance. There were roughly ten healthy donors in the training cohort, of whom 3 were female and 7 were male. An age range of roughly 25 to 65 years, with an average of approximately 43 years, was recorded for the donors. Whole blood from each healthy donor was obtained from a commercial supplier and was collected at three time points roughly 13 days apart. Genomic DNA was extracted from unsorted whole blood for immunosequencing.

A note on this clone: It lacks a known antigen. Base qualities are not at hand, and no much larger clone is one base apart.

TCRbeta CDR3 regions were profiled by bias-controlled multiplex PCR amplification of genomic DNA with the immunoSEQ Assay. Under the source paper's analysis protocol: To quantify the absolute abundance of each unique TCRbeta CDR3 region, the sequences were collapsed and filtered. Differential abundance was tested with a binomial (Fisher-equivalent) model and with a beta-binomial model adding time-dependent variance fitted from healthy donors. Clones with fewer than 5 combined templates were removed, and a clone was called differentially abundant if the clone's Benjamini-Hochberg FDR was below 0.01. The form v = (b*log(k)+a)^2 was used to model beta-binomial variance as a function of total template count across the two samples. TCRdb retrieved this table from immuneACCESS and kept in-frame rearrangements only. Not all clones are present; in checked studies, unresolved V genes account for under half, and no reason is known for the remainder. That table is the source of V, J and clone size, and D and trimming were worked out from the DNA. The sample table records about 97,000 clones; about 91% of these occur just once. The ten largest account for around an eighth of the sample.

Sequenced material: blood. The chain links TRBV2 with TRBJ2-5, with the D segment identity uncertain. This clonotype was sampled from a person aged 18 to 70 in good health. The CDR3 corresponds to CASQLLKAETQYF. The DNA is as follows: TGTGCCAGCCAGCTCCTAAAAGCAGAGACCCAGTACTTC.